This record looks at one T cell receptor beta chain sequence and its context. The entry originates in a study of cytotoxic CD8 clonotypes in ibrutinib-treated CLL. The protocol was immunoSEQ multiplex PCR, while the TCRdb copy is restricted to in-frame clones and leaves out a portion. The repertoire has approximately 200,000 clones, around 72% of them found once; the top ten carry about an eighth. The CDR3 is made up of 12 amino acids. CDR1 and CDR2 (germline): SNHLY, FYNNEI. Between the trimmed V and J ends, which lost 10 bases and 4 bases, there was a span of 8 bases. This rearrangement joins TRBV2 to TRBJ2-6; D ambiguous. The receptor was derived from a human donor with chronic lymphocytic leukemia. This specimen was PBMCs, taken after 24 months of ibrutinib treatment. The CDR3: CATHPGANVLTF. The CDR3 DNA reads as TGTGCCACCCATCCGGGGGCCAACGTCCTGACTTTC.